Following are 13 T cell receptor beta chains from one sample sequenced in a study of tumor-infiltrating lymphocytes in glioblastoma multiforme. Three nested ARM-PCR rounds with V-beta and C-beta primers built TCRB libraries. In TCRdb, the multiplex PCR reads were re-called with MiXCR into one record per CDR3 protein. The table lists approximately 10,000 distinct CDR3 sequences, just over 65% of them singletons. Sample: brain tumor tissue. The receptors stem from a male donor with glioblastoma.

The J gene is TRBJ2-2, the V gene TRBV11-2; 9 nucleotides line up with TRBD2. Unmatched junction bases numbered 5, after V lost 4 bases and J lost 8 bases. The CDR3 contains 14 residues. Germline V gene data show CDR1 as SGHAT and CDR2 as FQNNGV. DNA for the CDR3: TGTGCCAGCAGCTCGATAGCGGGAGCGGGGGAGCTGTTTTTT. Protein sequence: CASSSIAGAGELFF.

This clonotype has at least ten counts. V gene TRBV28 combines with J gene TRBJ2-7; no definite D call. This CDR3 is built from 12 residues. The germline gives CDR1 MDHEN, CDR2 SYDVKM. V lost 3 bases to trimming and J lost 1 base, with 4 bases between them. The chain's CDR3 is CASSFLSYEQYF. DNA for the CDR3: TGTGCCAGCAGTTTTTTGTCCTACGAGCAGTACTTC.

Relative to its sample, this clonotype is large. The V call is TRBV29-1, the J call TRBJ2-1; D possibly corresponds to TRBD1 (7 bases). With 4 bases removed from V and 6 bases from J, the gap between germline ends came to 16 bases. The CDR3 runs 14 residues. Germline CDR1 and CDR2: SQVTM and ANQGSEA. The CDR3 DNA sequence: TGCAGCGTTGGGGGGCGGCAGGGGGGCAATGAGCAGTTCTTC. Residues: CSVGGRQGGNEQFF.

This clonotype was seen many times. The chain uses TRBV28 and TRBJ2-5; no firm D call. Germline V gene data show CDR1 as MDHEN and CDR2 as SYDVKM. The CDR3 loop spans 13 amino acids. V lost 6 bases and J 5 bases, leaving 13 bases between the germline ends. CDR3 sequence: CASSAPAGETQYF. The CDR3 coding sequence is TGTGCCAGCAGCGCCCCAGCCGGGGAGACCCAGTACTTC.

The gene calls are TRBV20-1 and TRBJ2-1; the match to TRBD2 covers 10 bases. CDR1 and CDR2 from the germline V gene are DFQATT and SNEGSKA (reference sequence). After removal of 5 bases from V and 6 bases from J, the junction contained 7 bases not matched to a gene. This CDR3 comprises 14 residues. CDR3 sequence: CSAPGTSETNEQFF. In DNA, the CDR3 is TGCAGTGCTCCCGGGACTAGCGAGACCAATGAGCAGTTCTTC.

There are many counts of this clonotype. This chain uses TRBV5-1 with TRBJ2-3, with a possible D match to TRBD1 (6 bases). Germline V lookup: CDR1 SGHRS, CDR2 YFSETQ. V dropped 4 bases and J dropped 5 bases, with 14 bases sitting between them. The CDR3 is 14 residues long. CDR3 sequence reads: CASSREDSGDTQYF. The CDR3 DNA reads as TGCGCCAGCAGCCGAGAGGACAGCGGAGATACGCAGTATTTT.

Worth noting for this clonotype: The junction differs from germline at one of its ends, possibly a read error. V and J are TRBV6-6 and TRBJ2-5, with D perhaps assigned TRBD1 or TRBD2 (7 bases each). CDR3 length equals 18 residues. CDR1 and CDR2 from the germline V gene are MNHNY and SVGAGI (reference sequence). As DNA, the CDR3 is TGTACCAGCAGTTACCCTCACAGGGGAGCGGGATACCAAGAGACCCAGTACTTC. The encoded protein is CTSSYPHRGAGYQETQYF.

Concerning this clonotype: Without the conserved terminal phenylalanine or tryptophan, this CDR3 likely stems from a read error. This rearrangement joins TRBV5-6 to TRBJ2-1; D call uncertain. Looked up from germline, CDR1 is SGHDT and CDR2 is YYEEEE. CDR3 length: 13 residues. CDR3 sequence (DNA): TGTGCCAGCAGCTCCATTGCCTATAATGAACAGTTCCTC. Its translation: CASSSIAYNEQFL.

Remarks on this clonotype: The junction shows a germline mismatch at one end, possibly a read error. This chain connects TRBV10-3 to TRBJ2-7; D might be TRBD2 (5 bases). Germline-derived CDR1 and CDR2 are ENHRY and SYGVKD. This CDR3 has 14 residues. CDR3 sequence reads: CAICERADHYEQYF. CDR3 DNA sequence: TGTGCCATCTGTGAGAGGGCAGACCACTACGAGCAGTACTTC.

The gene calls are TRBV7-9 and TRBJ2-3; TRBD1 is a possible D gene (5 bases). The assigned J gene may be wrong: the sequence end matches TRBJ1-5 better. This CDR3 comprises 16 residues. Germline CDR1 reads SEHNR; CDR2 reads FQNEAQ (reference sequence). Written as DNA, the CDR3 is TGTGCCAGCAGCTTACCCGAATCGTCAGAGACAGATATGCAGCATTTT. The encoded protein is CASSLPESSETDMQHF.

This clonotype was seen just once. The chain joins TRBV9 to TRBJ2-2; D is ambiguous. Germline lookup yields CDR1 SGDLS and CDR2 YYNGEE. Between the trimmed V and J ends, which lost 1 base and 3 bases, there was a span of 13 bases. The length of the CDR3 is 16 residues. CDR3 nucleotides: TGTGCCAGCAGCGTAATGCGGAACCGAGACACCGGGGAGCTGTTTTTT. Translated, it gives CASSVMRNRDTGELFF.

Ten or more counts support this clonotype. The genes are TRBV6-5 and TRBJ1-2, with TRBD1 matching 7 bases. The CDR3 runs 13 residues. CDR1 and CDR2 (germline): MNHEY, SVGAGI. This CDR3 is CVSSRTGGVGYTF. In nucleotides, the CDR3 is TGTGTCAGTTCCCGGACAGGAGGGGTTGGCTACACCTTC.

This rearrangement joins TRBV6-1 to TRBJ2-7; D not resolved. The V gene lost 1 base and the J gene lost 7 bases, with 14 bases spanning the gap. CDR1 is MNHNS, CDR2 SASEGT, per germline. The CDR3 totals 14 residues. The CDR3 spells CASSEEPDPREQYF. The CDR3 DNA reads as TGTGCCAGCAGTGAAGAGCCAGATCCCCGTGAGCAGTACTTC.